A single TCR beta chain is shown here with its context. This sample was included in a study of radiation and T cells in renal cell carcinoma. Germline V gives CDR1 MNHEY, CDR2 SMNVEV (reference sequence). This CDR3 region has 13 residues. J gave up 8 bases and V 7 bases, and 7 bases lay outside the gene matches. As to time point: baseline pretreatment blood. Treatment here: 15 Gy SBRT to primary tumor, nephrectomy 4 weeks later. Clones were sequenced by immunoSEQ multiplex PCR, and TCRdb holds only the in-frame ones, with some missing. This sample has about 95,000 clones, with around nine tenths found just once.

The chain carries TRBV27 and TRBJ1-4; the match to TRBD1 covers 7 bases. The sequence came from a man between 45 and 60 years old with renal cell carcinoma. The specimen comprised blood, sampled from a patient whose treatment included radiotherapy and nephrectomy. The CDR3 DNA is TGTGCCAGCACCGACCAGGGGGGGGAAAAACTGTTTTTT. Protein sequence: CASTDQGGEKLFF.